This paragraph reports one T cell receptor (beta chain). Antigen unknown. CDR3 length: 15 amino acids. V shed 0 bases and J shed 1 base, with 9 bases lying between them. Per germline, CDR1 MNHEY and CDR2 SVGAGI. These data come from a study of OX40 agonist ivuxolimab in advanced cancers. Study findings and constraints: Researchers report that CD8+ T cells had, on average, more expanded clones than CD4+.

Baseline was the first blood sampling point, followed by cycle 4 day 1 and cycle 7 day 1. Libraries were prepared by immunoSEQ multiplex PCR; TCRdb keeps only in-frame clonotypes and omits some of them. This sample yields tens of thousands of clones, of which under 95% are seen a single time; 0.4% to 0.55% belongs to the top ten. The sample consisted of CD4+ or CD8+ T cells sorted from blood, taken in a trial of the OX40 agonist ivuxolimab. This chain links TRBV6-5 with TRBJ1-1; D is ambiguous. This TCR was recovered from an adult with an advanced solid tumor such as melanoma, head and neck, liver or kidney cancer. CDR3 residues: CASSYSRVGNTEAFF. CDR3 sequence (DNA): TGTGCCAGCAGTTACTCGAGGGTAGGGAACACTGAAGCTTTCTTT.